These T cell receptor beta chains were read from a single sample in a study of early stage breast cancer tumors. Data came from immunoSEQ multiplex PCR; TCRdb stores just in-frame clones and leaves some out. The sample lists about 29,000 clones; about four fifths were seen once. Sequencing used blood. Receptors were obtained from a person in their fifties with breast cancer. Each CDR3 is given with its conserved first and last residue. A D gene is named only where the DNA matches it firmly. Size is omitted from some rows. Given values are once, few, many or a class for expanded clones.

abundance: -; j_gene: TRBJ2-5; d_gene: -; v_gene: TRBV6-5; CDR3aa: CASSPPQGTQYF; CDR3nt: TGTGCCAGCAGCCCCCCTCAGGGTACCCAGTACTTC
abundance: -; j_gene: TRBJ2-3; d_gene: TRBD2; v_gene: TRBV29-1; CDR3aa: CSARASGTLTDTQYF; CDR3nt: TGCAGCGCCAGGGCTAGCGGGACGCTCACAGATACGCAGTATTTT
abundance: -; j_gene: TRBJ2-1; d_gene: TRBD2; v_gene: TRBV6-4; CDR3aa: CASSTTSGSYNEQFF; CDR3nt: TGTGCCAGCAGTACGACTAGCGGCTCCTACAATGAGCAGTTCTTC
abundance: -; j_gene: TRBJ1-4; d_gene: TRBD1; v_gene: TRBV15; CDR3aa: CATSRGDRGIGEKLFF; CDR3nt: TGTGCCACCAGCAGAGGGGACAGGGGTATCGGTGAAAAACTGTTTTTT
abundance: once; j_gene: TRBJ2-7; d_gene: -; v_gene: TRBV27; CDR3aa: CASSLTGVAYEQYF; CDR3nt: TGTGCCAGCAGTTTAACCGGTGTTGCCTACGAGCAGTACTTC
abundance: -; j_gene: TRBJ2-7; d_gene: TRBD2; v_gene: TRBV10-3; CDR3aa: CAIRGTSGRSPADEQYF; CDR3nt: TGTGCCATCAGGGGGACTAGCGGGAGATCCCCGGCAGACGAGCAGTACTTC
abundance: -; j_gene: TRBJ1-1; d_gene: -; v_gene: TRBV25-1; CDR3aa: CASRNSRSLPEAFF; CDR3nt: TGTGCCAGCAGAAACTCCAGGAGTCTGCCTGAAGCTTTCTTT
abundance: -; j_gene: TRBJ2-7; d_gene: -; v_gene: TRBV14; CDR3aa: CASSQEGRGSKYF; CDR3nt: TGTGCCAGCAGCCAAGAGGGCCGGGGGAGTAAGTACTTC
abundance: -; j_gene: TRBJ1-1; d_gene: TRBD1; v_gene: TRBV5-1; CDR3aa: CASSSRGRDTEAFF; CDR3nt: TGCGCCAGCAGCTCCAGGGGGCGGGACACTGAAGCTTTCTTT
abundance: -; j_gene: TRBJ2-1; d_gene: -; v_gene: TRBV20-1; CDR3aa: CSASLYNEQFF; CDR3nt: TGCAGTGCTAGCCTTTACAATGAGCAGTTCTTC
abundance: -; j_gene: TRBJ2-3; d_gene: -; v_gene: TRBV19; CDR3aa: CASSAGRPSTDTQYF; CDR3nt: TGTGCCAGTAGCGCCGGGAGACCTAGCACAGATACGCAGTATTTT
abundance: -; j_gene: TRBJ2-7; d_gene: TRBD1; v_gene: TRBV7-8; CDR3aa: CASSSHRGRLYEQYF; CDR3nt: TGTGCCAGCAGCTCCCACAGGGGGCGGCTCTACGAGCAGTACTTC
abundance: once; j_gene: TRBJ2-1; d_gene: TRBD2; v_gene: TRBV7-2; CDR3aa: CASSIFGGTNEQFF; CDR3nt: TGTGCCAGCAGCATCTTCGGGGGGACGAATGAGCAGTTCTTC
abundance: -; j_gene: TRBJ2-5; d_gene: TRBD2; v_gene: TRBV9; CDR3aa: CASSVGGTGLAFEETQYF; CDR3nt: TGTGCCAGCAGCGTAGGTGGAACGGGACTAGCGTTTGAAGAGACCCAGTACTTC
abundance: -; j_gene: TRBJ2-7; d_gene: TRBD2; v_gene: TRBV7-2; CDR3aa: CASSPPGLAGGYEQYF; CDR3nt: TGTGCCAGCAGCCCGCCGGGACTAGCGGGGGGATACGAGCAGTACTTC
abundance: -; j_gene: TRBJ2-7; d_gene: -; v_gene: TRBV18; CDR3aa: CASSPPPGYEQYF; CDR3nt: TGTGCCAGCTCACCCCCCCCCGGCTACGAGCAGTACTTC
abundance: -; j_gene: TRBJ1-3; d_gene: TRBD1; v_gene: TRBV6-4; CDR3aa: CASREGQLSGNTIYF; CDR3nt: TGTGCCAGCAGGGAGGGACAGCTCTCTGGAAACACCATATATTTT
abundance: -; j_gene: TRBJ2-5; d_gene: TRBD1; v_gene: TRBV5-1; CDR3aa: CASSIGQGWETQYF; CDR3nt: TGCGCCAGCAGCATAGGACAGGGGTGGGAGACCCAGTACTTC
abundance: -; j_gene: TRBJ2-3; d_gene: -; v_gene: TRBV6-6; CDR3aa: CASSYSAGAGDTQYF; CDR3nt: TGTGCCAGCAGTTACTCTGCAGGGGCGGGAGATACGCAGTATTTT
abundance: -; j_gene: TRBJ2-3; d_gene: TRBD2; v_gene: TRBV27; CDR3aa: CASSLVAGGLDTQYF; CDR3nt: TGTGCCAGCAGTTTGGTAGCGGGAGGCTTGGATACGCAGTATTTT
abundance: -; j_gene: TRBJ2-1; d_gene: TRBD2; v_gene: TRBV9; CDR3aa: CASSGGTSGSHEQFF; CDR3nt: TGTGCCAGCAGCGGGGGGACTAGCGGGAGTCATGAGCAGTTCTTC
abundance: -; j_gene: TRBJ1-1; d_gene: -; v_gene: TRBV7-8; CDR3aa: CASSPMAMNTEAFF; CDR3nt: TGTGCCAGCAGCCCCATGGCCATGAACACTGAAGCTTTCTTT
abundance: -; j_gene: TRBJ2-2; d_gene: TRBD2; v_gene: TRBV9; CDR3aa: CASSGTSGGKAGELFF; CDR3nt: TGTGCCAGCAGCGGGACTAGCGGGGGGAAGGCCGGGGAGCTGTTTTTT
abundance: -; j_gene: TRBJ2-1; d_gene: -; v_gene: TRBV7-3; CDR3aa: CASSWLGTTDEQFF; CDR3nt: TGTGCCAGCAGCTGGCTGGGTACCACGGATGAGCAGTTCTTC
abundance: -; j_gene: TRBJ2-1; d_gene: TRBD1; v_gene: TRBV5-1; CDR3aa: CASSLAGQGEGNEQFF; CDR3nt: TGCGCCAGCAGCTTGGCAGGACAGGGGGAAGGGAATGAGCAGTTCTTC
abundance: -; j_gene: TRBJ2-5; d_gene: TRBD1; v_gene: TRBV25-1; CDR3aa: CASSEPGGLRETQYF; CDR3nt: TGTGCCAGCAGTGAGCCAGGGGGCTTGAGAGAGACCCAGTACTTC
abundance: -; j_gene: TRBJ2-1; d_gene: -; v_gene: TRBV5-6; CDR3aa: CASSLLGNEQFF; CDR3nt: TGTGCCAGCAGCTTGCTAGGTAATGAGCAGTTCTTC
abundance: -; j_gene: TRBJ2-7; d_gene: -; v_gene: TRBV21-1; CDR3aa: CASSNPPWRLVYPYEQYF; CDR3nt: TGTGCCAGCAGCAATCCGCCTTGGCGCCTAGTATATCCCTACGAGCAGTACTTC
abundance: -; j_gene: TRBJ2-5; d_gene: TRBD2; v_gene: TRBV9; CDR3aa: CASSPKGLAGGSWGETQYF; CDR3nt: TGTGCCAGCAGCCCAAAGGGGCTAGCGGGAGGATCATGGGGAGAGACCCAGTACTTC
abundance: -; j_gene: TRBJ2-5; d_gene: TRBD1; v_gene: TRBV5-4; CDR3aa: CASSLGGTEETQYF; CDR3nt: TGTGCCAGCAGCTTGGGAGGGACAGAAGAGACCCAGTACTTC
abundance: -; j_gene: TRBJ2-7; d_gene: -; v_gene: TRBV5-4; CDR3aa: CASSAGEVYEQYF; CDR3nt: TGTGCCAGCAGCGCCGGGGAGGTCTACGAGCAGTACTTC
abundance: -; j_gene: TRBJ2-3; d_gene: TRBD2; v_gene: TRBV11-2; CDR3aa: CASSNFPGGQYF; CDR3nt: TGTGCCAGCAGTAACTTCCCGGGGGGGCAGTATTTT
abundance: -; j_gene: TRBJ2-7; d_gene: TRBD2; v_gene: TRBV10-2; CDR3aa: CASSGEGRSYEQYF; CDR3nt: TGCGCCAGCAGTGGGGAGGGCCGATCCTACGAGCAGTACTTC
abundance: -; j_gene: TRBJ2-2; d_gene: -; v_gene: TRBV23-1; CDR3aa: CASSQSSPPGDYTGELFF; CDR3nt: TGCGCCAGCAGTCAATCCTCTCCCCCGGGAGATTATACCGGGGAGCTGTTTTTT
abundance: -; j_gene: TRBJ1-5; d_gene: TRBD1; v_gene: TRBV18; CDR3aa: CASSPLPGTGLNSNQPQHF; CDR3nt: TGTGCCAGCTCACCACTCCCCGGGACAGGGCTCAATAGCAATCAGCCCCAGCATTTT
abundance: -; j_gene: TRBJ2-3; d_gene: -; v_gene: TRBV6-6; CDR3aa: CASSQALTTDTQYF; CDR3nt: TGTGCCAGCTCGCAAGCGCTCACTACAGATACGCAGTATTTT
abundance: -; j_gene: TRBJ1-1; d_gene: -; v_gene: TRBV28; CDR3aa: CASRPPGFDTEAFF; CDR3nt: TGTGCCAGCAGGCCCCCGGGTTTCGACACTGAAGCTTTCTTT
abundance: -; j_gene: TRBJ2-5; d_gene: TRBD2; v_gene: TRBV7-6; CDR3aa: CASSLARTSGGLMETQYF; CDR3nt: TGTGCCAGCAGCTTAGCACGGACTAGCGGGGGCCTGATGGAGACCCAGTACTTC
abundance: -; j_gene: TRBJ1-1; d_gene: -; v_gene: TRBV20-1; CDR3aa: CSALISAFF; CDR3nt: TGCAGTGCCTTAATATCGGCTTTCTTT
abundance: few; j_gene: TRBJ2-4; d_gene: -; v_gene: TRBV7-2; CDR3aa: CASSSGRENIQYF; CDR3nt: TGTGCCAGCAGCTCGGGACGGGAAAACATTCAGTACTTC
abundance: few; j_gene: TRBJ2-2; d_gene: -; v_gene: TRBV11-2; CDR3aa: CASRGANTGELFF; CDR3nt: TGTGCCAGCAGGGGGGCGAACACCGGGGAGCTGTTTTTT
abundance: -; j_gene: TRBJ2-1; d_gene: TRBD2; v_gene: TRBV5-1; CDR3aa: CASSLASGSANEQFF; CDR3nt: TGCGCCAGCAGCTTGGCTAGCGGGAGCGCGAATGAGCAGTTCTTC
abundance: -; j_gene: TRBJ1-4; d_gene: -; v_gene: TRBV28; CDR3aa: CASSFQGTNEKLFF; CDR3nt: TGTGCCAGCAGTTTCCAGGGGACGAATGAAAAACTGTTTTTT
abundance: -; j_gene: TRBJ2-7; d_gene: -; v_gene: TRBV10-3; CDR3aa: CAISEWGRSSYEQYF; CDR3nt: TGTGCCATCAGTGAGTGGGGCAGGAGCTCCTACGAGCAGTACTTC
abundance: once; j_gene: TRBJ2-1; d_gene: -; v_gene: TRBV5-1; CDR3aa: CASSLVASDHNEQFF; CDR3nt: TGCGCCAGCAGCTTGGTCGCTAGCGATCACAATGAGCAGTTCTTC
abundance: -; j_gene: TRBJ2-1; d_gene: TRBD2; v_gene: TRBV27; CDR3aa: CASSLSVGRENDEQFF; CDR3nt: TGTGCCAGCAGTTTATCGGTGGGGAGGGAGAATGATGAGCAGTTCTTC
abundance: once; j_gene: TRBJ2-5; d_gene: -; v_gene: TRBV5-1; CDR3aa: CASSLARGETQYF; CDR3nt: TGCGCCAGCAGCTTGGCCCGCGGGGAGACCCAGTACTTC
abundance: -; j_gene: TRBJ2-5; d_gene: -; v_gene: TRBV5-4; CDR3aa: CASSPTEERSQETQYF; CDR3nt: TGTGCCAGCAGCCCAACGGAAGAGCGCTCCCAAGAGACCCAGTACTTC
abundance: -; j_gene: TRBJ2-3; d_gene: TRBD2; v_gene: TRBV27; CDR3aa: CASSSGTSETDTQYF; CDR3nt: TGTGCCAGCAGTTCCGGGACTAGCGAAACAGATACGCAGTATTTT
abundance: -; j_gene: TRBJ1-5; d_gene: -; v_gene: TRBV11-2; CDR3aa: CASSLAASNQPQHF; CDR3nt: TGTGCCAGCAGCTTAGCAGCTAGCAATCAGCCCCAGCATTTT